This T cell receptor beta chain was obtained from a study of cytomegalovirus exposure and HLA in healthy donors. Overall study results and limits: Under in vitro conditions, three CMV-associated chains were confirmed as specific for CMV antigens. Later on, a genetic analysis was performed. It linked a missense variant in DCLRE1C with V- and J-gene trimming of TCR beta. In a later analysis, several top co-occurrence clusters appeared linked to parvovirus B19, influenza, CMV and Epstein-Barr virus.

A multiplex PCR was run with 60 Vbeta primers and 13 Jbeta primers. Sequencing used immunoSEQ multiplex PCR; TCRdb keeps in-frame clones, though not all of them. This table has around 170,000 clones, around 85% appearing once. In regard to this clone: As yet, its antigen is unknown.

The CDR3 is 14 amino acids. Each donor was nominally healthy when sampled (though unrecorded immune exposures were likely). The sequence was obtained from a middle-aged man in good health and CMV-seropositive. V gene TRBV12-2 combines with J gene TRBJ2-5; whether TRBD2, the table's D call, matches the DNA was not checked. TRBV12-2 is a pseudogene. The source material was PBMCs. The CDR3 here is CASPLGSSRETQYF. CDR3 nucleotide sequence: TGTGCAAGTCCCCTAGGTAGTAGTAGAGAGACCCAGTACTTC.